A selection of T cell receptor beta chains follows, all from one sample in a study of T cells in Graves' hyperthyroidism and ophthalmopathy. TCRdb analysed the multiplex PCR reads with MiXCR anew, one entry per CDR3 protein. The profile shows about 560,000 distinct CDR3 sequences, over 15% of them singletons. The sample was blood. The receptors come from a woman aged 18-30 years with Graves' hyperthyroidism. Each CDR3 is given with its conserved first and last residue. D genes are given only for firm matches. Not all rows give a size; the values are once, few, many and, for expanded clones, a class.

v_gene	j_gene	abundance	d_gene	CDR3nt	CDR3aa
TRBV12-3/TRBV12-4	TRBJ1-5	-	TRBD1	TGTGCCAGCAGTCTCAACGCAGGGGGCCATCAGCCCCAGCATTTT	CASSLNAGGHQPQHF
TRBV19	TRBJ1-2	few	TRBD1	TGTGCCAGTAGTACGACAGGGTTTAACTATGGCTACACCTTC	CASSTTGFNYGYTF
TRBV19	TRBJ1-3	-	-	TGTGCCAGTAGTCCTAGGGAATCTGGAAACACCATATATTTT	CASSPRESGNTIYF
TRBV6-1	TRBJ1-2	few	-	TGTGCCAGCAGTGGGTGGACACCAGCGGAGGGTGGCTACACCTTC	CASSGWTPAEGGYTF
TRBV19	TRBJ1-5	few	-	TGTGCCAGTAGTATAGTCGAGGTGGGGGTTGGCAATCAGCCCCAGCATTTT	CASSIVEVGVGNQPQHF
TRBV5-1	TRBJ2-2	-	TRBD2	TGCGCCAGCAGCATCCTTCTAGCGGGAGACACCGGGGAGCTGTTTTTT	CASSILLAGDTGELFF
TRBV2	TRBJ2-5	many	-	TGTGCCAGCGGTGGGGAGCAAGAGACCCAGTACTTC	CASGGEQETQYF
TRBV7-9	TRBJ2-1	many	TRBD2	TGTGCCAGCAGCTTAAGTATGACTAGCGGGGGGTACAATGAGCAGTTCTTC	CASSLSMTSGGYNEQFF
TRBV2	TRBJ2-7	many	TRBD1	TGTGCCAGCAGAGTGAGACAGGGGGGATACGAGCAGTACTTC	CASRVRQGGYEQYF
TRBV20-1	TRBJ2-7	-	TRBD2	TGCAGTGCTAGTCCCACCGGCCAGCGGGGGTCCTACAAGCAGTACTTC	CSASPTGQRGSYKQYF
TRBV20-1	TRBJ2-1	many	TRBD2	TGCAGTGCTAGTGCACCTAGCGGGACACAGTCTGAGCAGTTCTTC	CSASAPSGTQSEQFF
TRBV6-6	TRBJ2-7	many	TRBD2	TGTGCCAGCAGTTACCTTGGACTAGCGGACTACGAGCAGTACTTC	CASSYLGLADYEQYF
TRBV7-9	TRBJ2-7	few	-	TGTGCCAGCAGCTCCCGGGGGCTAGACTCCTACGAGCAGTACTTC	CASSSRGLDSYEQYF
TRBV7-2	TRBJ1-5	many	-	TGTGCCAGCAGCCCGACCGCTAGCAATCAGCCCCAGCATTTT	CASSPTASNQPQHF
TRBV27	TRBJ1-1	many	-	TGTGCCAGCAGTACGGACACTGAAGCTTTCTTT	CASSTDTEAFF
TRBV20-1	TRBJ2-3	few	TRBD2	TGCAGTGCGTTGGGCATCCCGGGACTAGCGGGAGGCTACACGGATACGCAGTATTTT	CSALGIPGLAGGYTDTQYF
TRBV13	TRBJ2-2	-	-	TGTGCCAGCAACCATGGGGGAGTTGACTGGTATGAGGAGCTGTTTTTT	CASNHGGVDWYEELFF
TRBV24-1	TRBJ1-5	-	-	TGTGCCACCAGTGAAGGGGACTATAGCAATCAGCCCCAGCATTTT	CATSEGDYSNQPQHF
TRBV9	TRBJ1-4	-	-	TGTGCCAGCAGGGGGATCGACGGAAAACTGTTTTTT	CASRGIDGKLFF
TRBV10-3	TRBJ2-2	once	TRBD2	TGTGCCATCAGGTCGGCTAGCGGGAGGTTGGGTACCGGGGAGCTGTTTTTT	CAIRSASGRLGTGELFF
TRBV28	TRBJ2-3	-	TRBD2	TGTGCCAGCAGTTTCGATCTCGTCCGGACTAGAGCGTATTTT	CASSFDLVRTRAYF
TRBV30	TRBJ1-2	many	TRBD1	TGTGCCTGGAGCGGGTTGACAGGGAACTATGGCTACACCTTC	CAWSGLTGNYGYTF
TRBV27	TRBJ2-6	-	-	TGTGCCAGCAGTTTATCGAACAGCAACTCTGGGGCCAACGTCCTGACTTTC	CASSLSNSNSGANVLTF
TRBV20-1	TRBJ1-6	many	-	TGCAGTGCCAGGCGGGGGTATGAGAATTCACCCCTCCACTTT	CSARRGYENSPLHF
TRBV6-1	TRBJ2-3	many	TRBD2	TGTGCCAGCAGTCACACTAGCGGGGGCGGAGATACGCAGTATTTT	CASSHTSGGGDTQYF
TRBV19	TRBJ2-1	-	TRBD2	TGTGCCAGTAGTGCGGTAGTGTTGACTAGCGGGCAATACAATGAGCAGTTCTTC	CASSAVVLTSGQYNEQFF
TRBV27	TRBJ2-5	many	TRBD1	TGTGCCAGCAGTCCATACCTGACAGGGCTGGAGACCCAGTACTTC	CASSPYLTGLETQYF
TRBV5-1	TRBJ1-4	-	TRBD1	TGCGCCAGCAGCCAACAGGGGGCCGTCGAAAAACTGTTTTTT	CASSQQGAVEKLFF
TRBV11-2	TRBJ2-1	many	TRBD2	TGTGCCAGCAGCTTTCTTACTAGCGGGACTCGGAATGAGCAGTTCTTC	CASSFLTSGTRNEQFF
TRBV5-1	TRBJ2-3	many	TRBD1	TGCGCCAGCAGCTTGAGGACAGGAAGACTTACTCTAAGTAGCACAGATACGCAGTATTTT	CASSLRTGRLTLSSTDTQYF
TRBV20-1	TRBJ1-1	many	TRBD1	TGCAGTGCCCCCAGTCAGGGGGCCGAAGCTTTCTTT	CSAPSQGAEAFF
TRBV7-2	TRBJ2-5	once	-	TGTGCCAGCAGCTTTGCGGGGGCAAGTGGGGAGACCCAGTACTTC	CASSFAGASGETQYF
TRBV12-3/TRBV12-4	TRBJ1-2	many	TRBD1	TGTGCCAGCAGTCCCGACAGGGGGGGGAATGGCTACACCTTC	CASSPDRGGNGYTF
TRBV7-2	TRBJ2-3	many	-	TGTGCCAGCAGCTTAGCTTGGGGGCCCCCCACAGATACGCAGTATTTT	CASSLAWGPPTDTQYF
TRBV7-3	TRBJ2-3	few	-	TGTGCCAGCAGTCAAATCCCTACGAGCACAGATACGCAGTATTTT	CASSQIPTSTDTQYF
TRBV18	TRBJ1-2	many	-	TGTGCCAGCTCACCCATTGAGGGAGGCTACACCTTC	CASSPIEGGYTF
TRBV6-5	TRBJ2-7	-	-	TGTGCCAGCAGTACTTCAGGGAGGTACGAGCAGTACTTC	CASSTSGRYEQYF
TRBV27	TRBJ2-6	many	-	TGTGCCAGCTTACCGGGACCCCTAGGCTCTGGGGCCAACGTCCTGACTTTC	CASLPGPLGSGANVLTF
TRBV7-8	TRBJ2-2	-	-	TGTGCCAGCAGCTTGGGGGGTGGGCCCGGTCCCGGGGAGCTGTTTTTT	CASSLGGGPGPGELFF
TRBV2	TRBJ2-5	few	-	TGTGCCAGCAGGGGACTGATAATCGGGACCCAGTACTTC	CASRGLIIGTQYF
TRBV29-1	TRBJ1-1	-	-	TGCAGCGTCGAGGGTGTGAACACTGAAGCTTTCTTT	CSVEGVNTEAFF
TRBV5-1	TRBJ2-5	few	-	TGCGCCAGCAGCTTGGAGAAAGAGACCCAGTACTTC	CASSLEKETQYF
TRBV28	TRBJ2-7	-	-	TGTGCCAGCAAAAAAGGGGTCAACGAGCAGTACTTC	CASKKGVNEQYF
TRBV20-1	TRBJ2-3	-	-	TGCAGTGCTAGTGGCTTGAGAGGTGGCACAGATACGCAGTATTTT	CSASGLRGGTDTQYF
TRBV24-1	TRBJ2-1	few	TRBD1	TGTGCCACCAGCCAACCGACAGGGAACTCTTACAATGAGCAGTTCTTC	CATSQPTGNSYNEQFF
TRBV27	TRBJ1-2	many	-	TGTGCCAGCGCCCATTCTGGGGGGAGTTATGGCTACACCTTC	CASAHSGGSYGYTF
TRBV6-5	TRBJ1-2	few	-	TGTGCCAGCAGTTTAGCCAGAGCCTCTGGCTACACCTTC	CASSLARASGYTF
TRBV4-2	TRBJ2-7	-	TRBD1	TGTGCCAGCAGCCAAGAGGTCACAGGGGGGACCTACGAGCAGTACTTC	CASSQEVTGGTYEQYF
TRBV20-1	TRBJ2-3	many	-	TGCAGTGCTAGCATGGAAACAGATACGCAGTATTTT	CSASMETDTQYF
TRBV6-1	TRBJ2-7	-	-	TGTGCCAGCAGTGGGACCCAACCATTCTACGAGCAGTACTTC	CASSGTQPFYEQYF
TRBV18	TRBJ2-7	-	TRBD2	TGTGCCAGCTCACCTGAGACTAGCGGGAGCGAGCAGTACTTC	CASSPETSGSEQYF
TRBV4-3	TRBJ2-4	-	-	TGCGCCAGCAGCCAATCTGGCGGAAACATTCAGTACTTC	CASSQSGGNIQYF
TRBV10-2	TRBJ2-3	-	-	TGCGCCACTTTAGCGGATTGGGCAGATACGCAGTATTTT	CATLADWADTQYF
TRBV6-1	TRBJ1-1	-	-	TGTGCCAGCAGCTTGAGCGCGGGGGCGAGGACTGAAGCTTTCTTT	CASSLSAGARTEAFF